These 6 T cell receptor beta chains came from one sample sequenced in a study of T cell responses to AZD1222 COVID-19 vaccine. The table came from immunoSEQ multiplex PCR; TCRdb's copy has only in-frame clones and leaves some out. Among over 150,000 clones listed, roughly nine tenths were seen once. The source was peripheral blood, collected on day 0 of MenACWY control vaccination. These TCRs come from an adult in good health.

The V call is TRBV7-8, the J call TRBJ1-2; 9 bases fit TRBD1. The CDR3 loop spans 16 amino acids. CDR1 is SGHVS, CDR2 FQNEAQ, per germline. After removal of 0 bases from V and 3 bases from J, the junction contained 5 bases not matched to a gene. CDR3 DNA sequence: TGTGCCAGCAGCTTAGCACGTAGGACAGGGGACTATGGCTACACCTTC. This translates into CASSLARRTGDYGYTF.

V gene TRBV18 combines with J gene TRBJ2-3; no reliable D call. CDR1 and CDR2 from the germline V gene are KGHSH and LQKENI. The CDR3 totals 15 residues. V was cut by 1 base and J by 1 base, with 9 bases left in between. The CDR3 DNA sequence: TGTGCCAGCTCACCACGGTTTGCTCGCACAGATACGCAGTATTTT. It encodes CASSPRFARTDTQYF.

The gene calls are TRBV7-2 and TRBJ2-3, with 7 bases that match TRBD2. Trimming cost V 1 base and J 1 base; bases outside gene matches: 2. This CDR3 is 15 amino acids long. The germline CDR1 and CDR2 sequences are SGHTA and FQGNSA. CDR3 nucleotide sequence: TGTGCCAGCAGCTTAGATGGGGGGGGCACAGATACGCAGTATTTT. It encodes CASSLDGGGTDTQYF.

The table lists this clone with a few counts. The chain joins TRBV10-3 to TRBJ1-5; 8 nucleotides agree with TRBD1. CDR1 ENHRY and CDR2 SYGVKD come from the germline V gene. V lost 6 bases to trimming and J lost 5 bases; unmatched junction nucleotides: 6. CDR3 length: 14 residues. The CDR3 DNA is TGTGCCATCAGCCCGGGACAGGACCATCAGCCCCAGCATTTT. It codes for CAISPGQDHQPQHF.

This clone has only one observation. This rearrangement joins TRBV28 to TRBJ2-5; D ambiguous. The CDR3 sequence is 13 residues long. The V gene's germline CDR1 is MDHEN and CDR2 SYDVKM. V lost 6 bases to trimming and J lost 2 bases, with 10 bases between them. The DNA for the CDR3 is TGTGCCAGCAGCCGGAGATCACAAGAGACCCAGTACTTC. It yields the protein CASSRRSQETQYF.

The chain carries TRBV7-8 and TRBJ1-6; no clear D gene. Trimming took 3 bases from V and 0 from J, leaving 12 bases between them. Germline CDR1 and CDR2: SGHVS and FQNEAQ. The CDR3 is made up of 17 amino acids. The CDR3: CASSFNIGSSYNSPLHF. DNA for the CDR3: TGTGCCAGCAGCTTTAACATTGGAAGCTCCTATAATTCACCCCTCCACTTT.